This TCR beta chain was identified in a study of cytomegalovirus exposure and HLA in healthy donors. The count of this clone is one. The antigen remains undetermined. V was cut by 4 bases and J by 0 bases, with 12 bases left in between. The germline CDR1 and CDR2 sequences are SGHVS and FNYEAQ. This CDR3 has 16 residues. General study results and limits: Most likely, a cluster of highly shared sequence variants arose as a sequencing artifact.

The PCR had 60 Vbeta and 13 Jbeta primers. Sequenced by immunoSEQ multiplex PCR; TCRdb stores in-frame clones only, minus some. Here the sample spans 110,000 or so clones, approximately 81% being singletons. The sample consisted of PBMCs. This sequence originates from a woman in her thirties or forties in good health and CMV-seronegative. The V call is TRBV7-6, the J call TRBJ2-2; D call uncertain. This chain's CDR3 is CASSSLSYPNTGELFF. The CDR3 coding sequence is TGTGCCAGCAGCTCACTGTCATATCCGAACACCGGGGAGCTGTTTTTT.